A single sample is the source of the 4 T cell receptor beta chains below, sequenced in a study of CXCR3-negative and CXCR3-positive naive CD8 T cells. UMI-labeled TRB cDNA libraries were prepared by 5' RACE. TCRdb processed the 5' RACE reads again and assigns one entry to each CDR3 protein, with no DNA. The table lists 120,000 to 150,000 distinct CDR3 sequences, with about 0.28% in the top ten. Study-wide results and caveats: Naive cells positive for CXCR3 carried more hydrophobic TRB CDR3s than CXCR3-negative ones.

No antigen is known for these receptors. Sequencing was carried out using naive CXCR3+ CD8+ T cells from blood. Stated subset: CD45RO-CCR7+CD27+CD95- naive CD8+ T cells expressing CXCR3 (TNR3+). These receptors came from a human donor in good health. Some clones in this sample may be carry-over from other donors' samples.

V gene TRBV28 combines with J gene TRBJ2-5; TCRdb designates TRBD2, a call that cannot be tested without DNA. Germline V CDR1 and CDR2: MDHEN, SYDVKM. The CDR3 length is 16 residues. This CDR3 is CASSDWGVAGPETQYF.

The rearrangement uses TRBV6-2 or TRBV6-3 and TRBJ2-7; TCRdb proposes TRBD2, but this gene call is untestable without DNA. The CDR3 has 14 residues. Germline-derived CDR1 and CDR2 are MNHEY and SVGEGT. CDR3 sequence: CASTPGTSYVEQYF.

The genes are TRBV4-1 and TRBJ2-7. The CDR3 sequence is 14 residues long. From germline, CDR1 is MGHRA and CDR2 YSYEKL. Here the CDR3 reads CASSQDPQGYEQYF.

The chain is built from TRBV29-1 and TRBJ2-5. Germline CDR1 SQVTM, CDR2 ANQGSEA. The CDR3 length is 13 residues. The CDR3 protein is CSVTDRLAETQYF.